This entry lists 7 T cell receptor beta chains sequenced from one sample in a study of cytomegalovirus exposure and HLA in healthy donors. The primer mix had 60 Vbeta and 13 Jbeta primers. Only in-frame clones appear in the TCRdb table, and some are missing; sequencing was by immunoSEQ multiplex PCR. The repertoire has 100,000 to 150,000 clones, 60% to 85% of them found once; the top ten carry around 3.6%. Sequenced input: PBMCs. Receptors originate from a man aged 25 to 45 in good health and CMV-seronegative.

The CDR3 is CASSGRHLNTEAFF. The CDR3 coding sequence is TGTGCCAGCAGTGGAAGACACCTGAACACTGAAGCTTTCTTT. This chain links TRBV6-1 with TRBJ1-1, with D unresolved. Trimming removed 4 bases at V and 0 bases at J, with 9 bases between. CDR1 and CDR2 from the germline V gene are MNHNS and SASEGT. This CDR3 region has 14 residues.

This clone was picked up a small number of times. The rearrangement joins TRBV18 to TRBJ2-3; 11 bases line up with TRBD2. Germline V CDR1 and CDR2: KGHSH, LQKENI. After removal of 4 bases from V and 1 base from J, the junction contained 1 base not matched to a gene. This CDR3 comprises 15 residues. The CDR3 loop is CASSQTSGGTDTQYF. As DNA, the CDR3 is TGTGCCAGCTCACAGACTAGCGGGGGCACAGATACGCAGTATTTT.

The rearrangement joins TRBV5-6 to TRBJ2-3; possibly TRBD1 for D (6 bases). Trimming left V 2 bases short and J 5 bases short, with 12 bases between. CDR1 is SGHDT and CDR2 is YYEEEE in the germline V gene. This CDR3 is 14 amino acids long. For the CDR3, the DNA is TGTGCCAGCAGCTTCAGGGCAGGGGAAGATACGCAGTATTTT. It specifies CASSFRAGEDTQYF.

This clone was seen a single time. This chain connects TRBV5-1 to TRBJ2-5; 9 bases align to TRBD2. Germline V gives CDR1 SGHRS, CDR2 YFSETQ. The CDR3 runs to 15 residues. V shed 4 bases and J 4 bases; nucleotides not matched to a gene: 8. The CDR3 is CASSGTELAGETQYF. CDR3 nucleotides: TGCGCCAGCAGCGGGACAGAACTAGCGGGAGAGACCCAGTACTTC.

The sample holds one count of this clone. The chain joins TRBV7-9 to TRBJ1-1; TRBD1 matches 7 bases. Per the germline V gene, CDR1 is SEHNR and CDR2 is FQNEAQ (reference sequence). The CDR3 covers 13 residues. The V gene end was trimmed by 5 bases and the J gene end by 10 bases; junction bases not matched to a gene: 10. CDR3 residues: CASSLDRDSGAFF. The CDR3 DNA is TGTGCCAGCAGCCTTGACAGGGATTCAGGAGCTTTCTTT.

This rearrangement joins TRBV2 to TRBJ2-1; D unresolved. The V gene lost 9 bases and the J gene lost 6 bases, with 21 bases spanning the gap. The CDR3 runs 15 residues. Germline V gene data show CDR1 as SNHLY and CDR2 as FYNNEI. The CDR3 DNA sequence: TGTGCCAGGACGTCCAGGTTATCGATCAGCAATGAGCAGTTCTTC. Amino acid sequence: CARTSRLSISNEQFF.

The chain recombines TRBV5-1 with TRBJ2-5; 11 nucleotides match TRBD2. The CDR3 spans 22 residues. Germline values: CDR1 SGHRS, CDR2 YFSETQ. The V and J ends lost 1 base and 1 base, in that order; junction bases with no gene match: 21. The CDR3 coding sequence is TGCGCCAGCAGCTTGAGGGGACAGGGTTCTTCTAGCGGGAGGTCGTCCCAAGAGACCCAGTACTTC. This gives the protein CASSLRGQGSSSGRSSQETQYF.